The 8 T cell receptor beta chains below come from one sample, sequenced in a study of cytomegalovirus exposure and HLA in healthy donors. Measured with immunoSEQ multiplex PCR; TCRdb has only the in-frame clones, and not every one. In the table there are roughly 150,000 clones, 70% to 90% of which are singletons. Sequences were obtained from PBMCs. These receptor sequences come from a man between 25 and 39 years old in good health and CMV-seropositive.

The chain couples TRBV4-3 to TRBJ1-4; D possibly corresponds to TRBD1 (5 bases). V lost 1 base and J 3 bases, leaving 15 bases between the germline ends. Per germline, CDR1 LGHNA and CDR2 YSLEER. The CDR3 length is 17 residues. CDR3 amino acids: CASSQGEGAPSNEKLFF. In DNA, the CDR3 is TGCGCCAGCAGCCAAGGAGAAGGGGCGCCTTCTAATGAAAAACTGTTTTTT.

This clone has only one observation. The chain carries TRBV6-5 and TRBJ2-7, with TRBD1 as a possible D gene (6 bases). The CDR3 contains 13 residues. Trimming shortened V by 8 bases and J by 3 bases, and 14 bases separated the two germline ends. CDR1 and CDR2 from the germline V gene are MNHEY and SVGAGI. The CDR3 nucleotides read TGTGCCAGCCGACAGGTACCAAACTACGAGCAGTACTTC. This gives the protein CASRQVPNYEQYF.

The chain carries TRBV10-3 and TRBJ2-5; D is undetermined. The CDR3 covers 13 residues. V lost 0 bases and J lost 5, with 7 bases in between. In germline, CDR1 is ENHRY, CDR2 SYGVKD. In DNA, the CDR3 is TGTGCCATCAGTGAGTCCCCGTTGGAGACCCAGTACTTC. It translates to CAISESPLETQYF.

The rearrangement uses TRBV4-1 and TRBJ2-7; TRBD2 aligns across 7 bases. J gave up 0 bases and V 4 bases, and 6 bases lay outside the gene matches. The CDR3 contains 15 residues. Germline values: CDR1 MGHRA, CDR2 YSYEKL. The CDR3 spells CASSRTGGGSYEQYF. In nucleotides, the CDR3 is TGCGCCAGCAGCCGGACTGGGGGGGGCTCCTACGAGCAGTACTTC.

The chain's CDR3 is CASSWTDRAYAEAFF. The CDR3 DNA is TGTGCCAGCAGCTGGACGGACAGGGCATACGCTGAAGCTTTCTTT. The gene calls are TRBV5-6 and TRBJ1-1, with 8 bases fitting TRBD1. The CDR3 is made up of 15 amino acids. Trimming took 3 bases from V and 6 from J; bases not matched to a gene: 10. The germline V gene has CDR1 SGHDT and CDR2 YYEEEE.

This clone is a singleton in its sample. V and J are TRBV6-5 and TRBJ1-6; 7 bases line up with TRBD1. In germline, CDR1 is MNHEY, CDR2 SVGAGI. The CDR3 consists of 14 residues. The junction had 5 bases not matched to a gene; V was cut back by 5 bases and J by 7 bases. CDR3 coding DNA: TGTGCCAGCAGTGGCCCGACAGGGAATTCACCCCTCCACTTT. Protein product: CASSGPTGNSPLHF.

This clone was recorded once. The chain has TRBV18 and TRBJ1-6; D is possibly TRBD1 (6 bases). Trimming pared 5 bases from V and 1 base from J, leaving 15 bases between. The germline gives CDR1 KGHSH, CDR2 LQKENI. The CDR3 loop spans 17 amino acids. CDR3 DNA: TGTGCCAGCTCAGCCTCTTGGGGGCGATCCTATAATTCACCCCTCCACTTT. Its protein product is CASSASWGRSYNSPLHF.

The rearrangement uses TRBV6-4 and TRBJ2-3, with D possibly TRBD1 on 6 matching bases. CDR3 length: 14 amino acids. Trimming removed 4 bases from V and 3 bases from J, with 11 bases in between. Per the germline V gene, CDR1 is MRHNA and CDR2 is SNTAGT. The CDR3 protein is CASSARGGTDTQYF. In DNA, the CDR3 is TGTGCCAGCAGTGCCAGGGGCGGGACAGATACGCAGTATTTT.